Given below is one T cell receptor beta chain in context. Its binding antigen is unknown. Base qualities are missing; no much larger clone stands one base away. The sample's treatment or condition, from its label and the paper: in vitro stimulation with specific CMV peptide epitopes to enrich CMV-specific T cells. Reading from cysteine to phenylalanine, the CDR3 counts 18 amino acids. Solely the CDR3 DNA is kept, with 54 bases framed from the first base. The V end gives up 4 bases and the J end 0 bases, leaving 12 bases in the junction not matched to a gene. For CDR1 and CDR2, the germline V gene lists MNHEY and SVGAGI. TCRdb names Illumina HiSeq 1500 as the instrument used. TCRdb trimmed the raw reads at Q25, called clones with MiXCR and kept productive beta chains. For every CDR3 protein sequence, its rows merge into one entry that carries the most common genes and DNA. The sample table records 750,000 to 900,000 distinct CDR3 sequences; about 29% of these occur just once. Around 13% of the sample is in the top ten clones.

This sample is part of a study of T cell repertoires in cytomegalovirus infection (dated by TCRdb to about 2019). Regarding the study in general: Recently identified HLA-C-restricted CMV epitopes, whose presentation resists viral immunomodulation, were targeted by peptide stimulations together with well-studied HLA-B-restricted epitopes. Donor HLA type was relevant to the analysis, because carriage of CMV infection together with the matching HLA type was indicated by public TCR beta signatures. General conclusions and limits of the study: In both this cohort and an independent cohort of some 380 donors, the cumulative frequency of public TCR beta family members distinguished carriers of CMV infection plus the relevant HLA type. In the ex vivo response, HLA-C-restricted CMV-specific TCR beta clonotypes were dominant, and in two of eight donors the single most frequent clonotype came from this HLA-C-restricted group.

The sequences come from cultured CD8+ T cells from PBMCs, collected from culture after CMV antigen stimulation. The rearrangement combines TRBV6-5 with TRBJ1-2, and TRBD1 matches 9 of the central bases. The TCR was taken from a human donor in good health (CMV status not recorded). Some clones in this sample may be carry-over from other donors' samples. The CDR3 protein is CASSSAGTGLIANYGYTF. The DNA sequence is as follows: TGTGCCAGCAGTTCAGCCGGGACAGGGTTGATTGCTAACTATGGCTACACCTTC.